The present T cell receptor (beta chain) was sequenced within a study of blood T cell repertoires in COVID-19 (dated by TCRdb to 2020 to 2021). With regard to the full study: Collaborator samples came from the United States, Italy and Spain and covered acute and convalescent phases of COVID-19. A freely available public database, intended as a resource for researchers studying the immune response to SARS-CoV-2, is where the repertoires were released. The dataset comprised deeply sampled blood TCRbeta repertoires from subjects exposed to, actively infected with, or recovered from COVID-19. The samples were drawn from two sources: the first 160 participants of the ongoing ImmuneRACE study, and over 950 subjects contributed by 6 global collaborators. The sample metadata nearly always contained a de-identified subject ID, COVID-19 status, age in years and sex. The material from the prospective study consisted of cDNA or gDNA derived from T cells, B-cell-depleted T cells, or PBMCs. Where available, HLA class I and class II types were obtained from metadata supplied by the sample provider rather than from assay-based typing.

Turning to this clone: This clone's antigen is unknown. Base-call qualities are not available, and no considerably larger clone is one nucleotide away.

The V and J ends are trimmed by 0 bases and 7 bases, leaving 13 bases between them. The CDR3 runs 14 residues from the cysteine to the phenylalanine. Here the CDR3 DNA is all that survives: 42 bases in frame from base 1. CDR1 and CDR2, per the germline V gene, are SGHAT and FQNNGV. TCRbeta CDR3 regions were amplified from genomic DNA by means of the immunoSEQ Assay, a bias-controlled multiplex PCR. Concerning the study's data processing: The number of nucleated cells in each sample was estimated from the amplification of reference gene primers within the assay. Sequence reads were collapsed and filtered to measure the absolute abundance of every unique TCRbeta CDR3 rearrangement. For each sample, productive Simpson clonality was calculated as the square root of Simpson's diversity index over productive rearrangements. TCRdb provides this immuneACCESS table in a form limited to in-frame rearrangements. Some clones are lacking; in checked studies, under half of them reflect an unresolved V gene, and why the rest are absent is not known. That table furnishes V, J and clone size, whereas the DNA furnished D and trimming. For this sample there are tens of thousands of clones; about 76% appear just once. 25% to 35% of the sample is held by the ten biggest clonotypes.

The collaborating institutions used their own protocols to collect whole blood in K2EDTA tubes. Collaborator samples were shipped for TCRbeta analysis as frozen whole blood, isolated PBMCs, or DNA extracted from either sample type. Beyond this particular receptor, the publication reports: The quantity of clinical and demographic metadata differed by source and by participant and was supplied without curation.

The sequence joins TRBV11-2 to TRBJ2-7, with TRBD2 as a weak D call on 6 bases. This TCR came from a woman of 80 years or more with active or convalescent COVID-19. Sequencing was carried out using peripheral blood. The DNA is TGTGCCAGCAGCTTAGATGGGGGGAGGAGGGAGCAGTACTTC. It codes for CASSLDGGRREQYF.